This T cell receptor beta chain is drawn from a study of blood T cells in healthy people across ages. Study-wide points: Diversity figures derived from one million T cells were judged to underestimate the true value. Donors of long life had a larger count of naive CD4+ cells and greater diversity than aged donors.

With 5 bases removed from V and 6 bases from J, the gap between germline ends came to 8 bases. This CDR3 is built from 12 residues. CDR1 SEHNR and CDR2 FQNEAQ come from the germline V gene (reference sequence). Alongside a J-beta primer mix, a sample-barcoded 5' primer served in a second PCR lasting about 7 to 12 cycles. TCRdb called the 5' RACE reads again in MiXCR, with one record for every CDR3 protein. The profile shows more than 1,000,000 distinct CDR3 sequences, around 27% of them singletons. Remarks on this clonotype: Its antigen remains unknown.

This sample also appeared in a second study, on T cells of mothers and their children. That work states: Over 8 million TCR beta CDR3 reads were obtained from each mother, and approximately 2.7 million from each child. Slightly higher overlap, not significant, was seen in related mother-child pairs than in unrelated pairs.

This chain connects TRBV7-9 to TRBJ1-5, with D uncertain. The sequence came from a girl aged 2 to 9 in good health. The sequenced material came from blood. CDR3 region: CASSPGSQPQHF. The DNA of the CDR3 is TGTGCCAGCAGCCCCGGTAGTCAGCCCCAGCATTTT. Supplemented by reference TRBV7-9 and TRBJ1-5, the full variable domain reads DTGVSQNPRHKITKRGQNVTFRCDPISEHNRLYWYRQTLGQGPEFLTYFQNEAQLEKSRLLSDRFSAERPKGSFSTLEIQRTEQGDSAMYLCASSPGSQPQHFGDGTRLSIL.